Listed below are T cell receptor beta chains from one sample, sequenced in a study of blood T cell repertoires in COVID-19. The method was immunoSEQ multiplex PCR; TCRdb's version includes in-frame clones alone and lacks a portion of them. The table shows some 200,000 clones, with roughly 80% occurring only once. Input material: peripheral blood. The receptor set was obtained from a woman in her 70s with acute or convalescent COVID-19. CDR3s include the opening cysteine and the closing phenylalanine or tryptophan. A D gene is named only where the DNA matches it firmly. Expanded clones get a size class; other rows say once, few or many, or leave the size out.

CDR3aa,CDR3nt,j_gene,abundance,d_gene,len,v_gene
CASNSRQGGWVEQFF,TGTGCCAGCAATTCCCGACAGGGGGGGTGGGTTGAGCAGTTCTTC,TRBJ2-1,few,TRBD1,15,TRBV27
CAWSVYVIGGLESSYNSPLHF,TGTGCCTGGAGTGTGTATGTAATTGGGGGCTTGGAGTCGTCCTATAATTCACCCCTCCACTTT,TRBJ1-6,-,-,21,TRBV30
CSVDRVRGEQFF,TGCAGCGTAGACAGGGTTCGGGGTGAGCAGTTCTTC,TRBJ2-1,once,TRBD1,12,TRBV29-1
CASNPRGTNNGYTF,TGTGCCAGCAACCCAAGGGGCACGAACAATGGCTACACCTTC,TRBJ1-2,-,-,14,TRBV6-6
CSVEDVLGASGNNEQFF,TGCAGCGTTGAAGATGTGTTAGGCGCTAGCGGAAACAATGAGCAGTTCTTC,TRBJ2-1,once,TRBD2,17,TRBV29-1
CASSRSGSTGELFF,TGTGCCAGCAGTCGTAGCGGGAGCACCGGGGAGCTGTTTTTT,TRBJ2-2,-,TRBD2,14,TRBV6-5
CAISDPPFPAGVTDTQYF,TGTGCCATCAGTGACCCTCCCTTTCCAGCGGGAGTCACAGATACGCAGTATTTT,TRBJ2-3,-,TRBD2,18,TRBV10-3
CASSLQGMNTEAFF,TGCGCCAGCAGCTTACAGGGAATGAACACTGAAGCTTTCTTT,TRBJ1-1,-,-,14,TRBV5-1
CASSLARAGGYNSPLHF,TGTGCCAGCAGCTTAGCGCGGGCAGGGGGCTATAATTCACCCCTCCACTTT,TRBJ1-6,-,TRBD1,17,TRBV7-8
CASSLAGQAAGGFF,TGCGCCAGCAGCTTGGCGGGGCAGGCGGCCGGGGGTTTCTTT,TRBJ1-1,few,-,14,TRBV5-1
CASTAGLGTGELFF,TGTGCCAGTACAGCGGGGTTAGGTACCGGGGAGCTGTTTTTT,TRBJ2-2,-,TRBD2,14,TRBV19
CASSTSKGLAYEQYF,TGTGCCAGCAGTACATCCAAGGGACTAGCGTACGAGCAGTACTTC,TRBJ2-7,-,TRBD2,15,TRBV6-5
CASSNERRGGSDTEAFF,TGTGCCAGCAGCAATGAGAGGCGGGGGGGATCGGACACTGAAGCTTTCTTT,TRBJ1-1,few,-,17,TRBV21-1
CASSLGAGDEKLFF,TGTGCCAGCAGTTTAGGGGCAGGGGATGAAAAACTGTTTTTT,TRBJ1-4,-,-,14,TRBV28
CASSIADSYNEQFF,TGTGCCAGTAGTATTGCGGACTCCTACAATGAGCAGTTCTTC,TRBJ2-1,-,-,14,TRBV19
CASSPYGGLNTEAFF,TGTGCCAGCTCACCGTACGGGGGACTGAACACTGAAGCTTTCTTT,TRBJ1-1,once,-,15,TRBV18
CASSEEIRTSGSTGEQFF,TGTGCCAGCAGCGAAGAAATTAGGACTAGCGGGAGCACGGGTGAGCAGTTCTTC,TRBJ2-1,-,TRBD2,18,TRBV9
CASSPFGQGDYEQYF,TGTGCCAGCAGCCCTTTCGGACAGGGGGACTACGAGCAGTACTTC,TRBJ2-7,-,TRBD1,15,TRBV3-1/TRBV3-2
CASSRVGDSNTEAFF,TGCGCCAGCAGCCGAGTAGGAGACTCGAACACTGAAGCTTTCTTT,TRBJ1-1,-,-,15,TRBV5-1
CASSSQGNTEAFF,TGTGCCAGCAGTTCGCAGGGTAACACTGAAGCTTTCTTT,TRBJ1-1,-,-,13,TRBV5-5
CASSQTGGMNTEAFF,TGTGCCAGCAGCCAGACAGGGGGGATGAACACTGAAGCTTTCTTT,TRBJ1-1,-,TRBD1,15,TRBV11-2
CASSSQTGQGPYEQYF,TGTGCCAGCAGCTCCCAAACGGGACAGGGACCCTACGAGCAGTACTTC,TRBJ2-7,once,TRBD1,16,TRBV5-5
CASSTGQGRNQPQHF,TGTGCCAGCAGCACAGGACAGGGCCGTAATCAGCCCCAGCATTTT,TRBJ1-5,-,TRBD1,15,TRBV27
CASSADRGVSDSPLHF,TGTGCCAGCAGCGCGGACAGGGGAGTCTCGGATTCACCCCTCCACTTT,TRBJ1-6,-,TRBD1,16,TRBV2
CASSVTGGHQPQHF,TGTGCCAGCAGCGTTACAGGGGGCCATCAGCCCCAGCATTTT,TRBJ1-5,few,TRBD1,14,TRBV2
CASSSRQGENEQYF,TGTGCCAGTAGTTCCCGACAGGGAGAAAACGAGCAGTACTTC,TRBJ2-7,few,TRBD1,14,TRBV19
CASSITASNEKLFF,TGTGCCAGTAGTATTACAGCCTCTAATGAAAAACTGTTTTTT,TRBJ1-4,-,-,14,TRBV19
CASSPDRSTITDTQYF,TGTGCCAGCAGCCCTGACAGGTCTACTATCACAGATACGCAGTATTTT,TRBJ2-3,-,-,16,TRBV28